This T cell receptor (beta chain) was profiled in a study of blood T cell repertoires in COVID-19. Across the study: The origin of the acute and convalescent COVID-19 samples was the United States, Italy and Spain. PBMCs, B-cell-depleted T cells, or T cells were the source of the cDNA or gDNA that made up the material.

In the authors' methods: Reference gene primer amplification gave estimated nucleated cell counts. Profiled with immunoSEQ multiplex PCR; TCRdb holds only in-frame clones, not every one. D and trimming were read from the DNA, whereas the V and J calls and clone size are those reported in that table. The sample contains roughly 140,000 clones, 65% to 90% of which appear only once. This CDR3 is built from 11 residues. V lost 6 bases to trimming and J lost 6 bases, with 5 bases between them. Germline values: CDR1 MNHNY, CDR2 SVGAGI (reference sequence). The sample was peripheral blood. This chain joins TRBV6-6 and TRBJ1-4; D gene unclear. The origin of this receptor is a man aged 70 or older with acute or convalescent COVID-19. CDR3 sequence reads: CASSSDEKLFF. The CDR3 region has the DNA TGTGCCAGCAGCAGTGATGAAAAACTGTTTTTT.